The next 29 T cell receptor beta chains were all read from a single sample in a study of shared clonotypes between healthy human individuals. The table came from immunoSEQ multiplex PCR; TCRdb's copy has only in-frame clones and leaves some out. The data hold 550,000 to 800,000 clones, with roughly 88% observed a single time. Sequencing was performed on memory CD8+ T cells from PBMCs. Subset meaning: CD45RO+ cells pooled with CCR7-negative TemRA cells. Receptor source: a man between 18 and 29 years old in good health. Some clones in this sample may be carry-over from other donors' samples.

V usage is TRBV4-1 and J usage is TRBJ2-3; 10 positions agree with TRBD2. The J segment lost 2 bases and the V segment lost 0 bases, leaving 8 bases of the junction unmatched. CDR1 is MGHRA, CDR2 YSYEKL, per germline. The CDR3 contains 18 residues. In DNA form, the CDR3 reads TGCGCCAGCAGCCAAGAGCCCCCGGGACTAGCGACCACAGATACGCAGTATTTT. Protein: CASSQEPPGLATTDTQYF.

CDR3 amino acids: CASSYSRQGVPQPQHF. As DNA, the CDR3 is TGTGCCAGCAGTTACTCGAGACAGGGAGTTCCCCAGCCCCAGCATTTT. V is TRBV6-6 and J is TRBJ1-5; the match to TRBD1 covers 7 bases. The CDR3 is 16 residues long. V shed 0 bases, J shed 7 bases, and the junction held 9 bases outside the gene matches. CDR1 and CDR2 (germline): MNHNY, SVGAGI (reference sequence).

The V gene is TRBV15, the J gene TRBJ2-3, with TRBD1 matching 8 bases. The CDR3 is made up of 15 amino acids. Germline values: CDR1 LNHNV, CDR2 YYDKDF (reference sequence). V dropped 2 bases and J dropped 4; count of bases not matched to a gene: 5. The CDR3 is CATSRPGQGSDTQYF. Written as DNA, the CDR3 is TGTGCCACCAGCAGACCAGGACAGGGCTCAGATACGCAGTATTTT.

The chain joins TRBV2 to TRBJ2-3; tentative D call: TRBD2 (5 bases). V dropped 3 bases and J dropped 2 bases, with 12 bases sitting between them. The CDR3 consists of 15 residues. The V gene's germline CDR1 is SNHLY and CDR2 FYNNEI. CDR3 nucleotides: TGTGCCAGCAGTGATTCCGGGATCGTCACAGATACGCAGTATTTT. It specifies CASSDSGIVTDTQYF.

As regards this clone: In the same sample, other DNA sequences code for this CDR3. The J gene is TRBJ2-1, the V gene TRBV5-1; 7 bases line up with TRBD2. After removal of 0 bases from V and 0 bases from J, the junction contained 0 bases not matched to a gene. The length of the CDR3 is 15 residues. Germline lookup yields CDR1 SGHRS and CDR2 YFSETQ. The CDR3 DNA reads as TGCGCCAGCAGCTTGGGCGGGAGCTCCTACAATGAGCAGTTCTTC. Translation gives CASSLGGSSYNEQFF.

The chain links TRBV7-9 to TRBJ2-2; 10 bases agree with TRBD2. J was trimmed by 2 bases and V by 5 bases; bases with no gene match: 8. CDR3 size: 17 residues. The V gene's germline CDR1 is SEHNR and CDR2 FQNEAQ (reference sequence). The CDR3 is CASSGTLAGVNTGELFF. Written as DNA, the CDR3 is TGTGCCAGCAGCGGGACCCTAGCGGGGGTCAACACCGGGGAGCTGTTTTTT.

V usage is TRBV19 and J usage is TRBJ2-1, with no clear D. The V end was cut by 5 bases, the J end by 7 bases, with 18 bases between. Germline V lookup: CDR1 LNHDA, CDR2 SQIVND (reference sequence). CDR3 length equals 15 residues. The chain's CDR3 is CASSHPGPGRNEQFF. DNA of the CDR3: TGTGCCAGTAGTCACCCCGGTCCGGGCAGGAATGAGCAGTTCTTC.

The V call is TRBV21-1, the J call TRBJ2-2; the table gives TRBD2 as D, unverified against the DNA. TRBV21-1 is described as a pseudogene. The CDR3 totals 16 residues. The CDR3 coding sequence is TGTGCCAGCAGTACACTAGCGGGAGTTGCCACCGGGGAGCTGTTTTTT. It translates to CASSTLAGVATGELFF.

This clone came up a few times. The genes are TRBV5-1 and TRBJ1-1; D call uncertain. This CDR3 comprises 15 residues. Looked up from germline, CDR1 is SGHRS and CDR2 is YFSETQ. Trimming took off 1 base at V and 1 base at J, with 11 bases between the two ends. The CDR3 is CASSLLFGENTEAFF. The CDR3, as DNA: TGCGCCAGCAGCTTGTTGTTCGGGGAGAACACTGAAGCTTTCTTT.

The chain employs TRBV7-3 and TRBJ2-5; 8 positions agree with TRBD1. With the DNA end fitting TRBJ2-7 better, the J assignment may be wrong. There are 15 residues in the CDR3. The germline gives CDR1 SGHTA, CDR2 FQGTGA. This chain's CDR3 is CASSQGAGPSYEQYF. The CDR3 nucleotides are TGTGCCAGCAGCCAGGGGGCGGGGCCCTCCTACGAGCAGTACTTC.

The rearrangement uses TRBV6-4 and TRBJ2-4, with D perhaps matching TRBD1 or TRBD2 (6 bases each). Germline CDR1 is MRHNA and CDR2 is SNTAGT. The CDR3 spans 21 residues. Trimming left V 2 bases short and J 1 base short, with 27 bases between. This CDR3 reads CASSDGRKGGEPRMAKNIQYF. DNA for the CDR3: TGTGCCAGCAGTGACGGGAGAAAGGGGGGAGAACCTAGAATGGCCAAAAACATTCAGTACTTC.

The genes are TRBV18 and TRBJ2-1, with D tentatively TRBD1 or TRBD2 (5 bases each). The length of the CDR3 is 14 residues. V lost 3 bases and J lost 9, with 15 bases in between. From germline, CDR1 is KGHSH and CDR2 LQKENI. CDR3 sequence reads: CASSPGKGPGEQFF. CDR3 nucleotides: TGTGCCAGCTCACCTGGCAAGGGACCCGGTGAGCAGTTCTTC.

The V gene is TRBV9, the J gene TRBJ1-2; maybe TRBD1 (6 bases). Trimming pared 0 bases from V and 4 bases from J, leaving 7 bases between. The germline gives CDR1 SGDLS, CDR2 YYNGEE. The CDR3 sequence is 13 residues long. CDR3 bases: TGTGCCAGCAGCGTAGCAGGGGCCTATGGCTACACCTTC. Translation: CASSVAGAYGYTF.

The CDR3 sequence: CSVVRGGEQYF. Written as DNA, the CDR3 is TGCAGCGTTGTCAGGGGGGGAGAGCAGTACTTC. This chain uses TRBV29-1 with TRBJ2-7; D is tentatively TRBD1 or TRBD2 (7 bases each). The CDR3 sequence is 11 residues long. V dropped 4 bases and J dropped 7 bases, with 11 bases sitting between them. CDR1 is SQVTM, CDR2 ANQGSEA, per germline.

The J gene is TRBJ2-4, the V gene TRBV14, with 16 nucleotides matching TRBD2. Germline assignment: CDR1 SGHDN and CDR2 FVKESK. V lost 4 bases, J lost 3 bases, and 6 bases stayed unmatched. The CDR3 length is 18 residues. The CDR3 region is CASSPGLAGGWVKNIQYF. As DNA, the CDR3 is TGTGCCAGCAGCCCGGGACTAGCGGGAGGGTGGGTCAAAAACATTCAGTACTTC. The full variable domain, in which reference TRBV14 and TRBJ2-4 provide the parts outside the CDR3, is EAGVTQFPSHSVIEKGQTVTLRCDPISGHDNLYWYRRVMGKEIKFLLHFVKESKQDESGMPNNRFLAERTGGTYSTLKVQPAELEDSGVYFCASSPGLAGGWVKNIQYFGAGTRLSVL.

V gene TRBV18 combines with J gene TRBJ1-6; D gene ambiguous. The germline V gene has CDR1 KGHSH and CDR2 LQKENI. V gave up 3 bases and J gave up 6 bases, with 9 bases separating them. This CDR3 comprises 14 residues. The CDR3 here is CASSPGWVNSPLHF. The CDR3 DNA reads as TGTGCCAGCTCACCGGGGTGGGTTAATTCACCCCTCCACTTT. Full variable domain (outside the CDR3, taken from reference TRBV18 and TRBJ1-6): NAGVMQNPRHLVRRRGQEARLRCSPMKGHSHVYWYRQLPEEGLKFMVYLQKENIIDESGMPKERFSAEFPKEGPSILRIQQVVRGDSAAYFCASSPGWVNSPLHFGNGTRLTVT.

The chain recombines TRBV7-8 with TRBJ2-3; no definite D call. Deletions cut 4 bases from V and 4 bases from J, with 12 bases between. Looked up from germline, CDR1 is SGHVS and CDR2 is FQNEAQ. This CDR3 is built from 14 residues. The CDR3 spells CASSSRPGPDTQYF. CDR3 bases: TGTGCCAGCAGCTCCCGCCCCGGTCCAGATACGCAGTATTTT.

This sequence joins TRBV13 and TRBJ2-7; D is undetermined. There are 15 residues in the CDR3. Trimming left V 0 bases short and J 0 bases short, with 9 bases between. Per germline, CDR1 PRHDT and CDR2 FYEKMQ (reference sequence). Written as DNA, the CDR3 is TGTGCCAGCAGCTTAGGCTCGCGACCCTCCTACGAGCAGTACTTC. Its protein is CASSLGSRPSYEQYF.

The gene calls are TRBV11-2 and TRBJ2-1; 12 bases line up with TRBD2. The CDR3 spans 16 residues. Germline V lookup: CDR1 SGHAT, CDR2 FQNNGV. The ends lost 5 bases at V and 9 bases at J; junction bases unmatched: 11. The CDR3 nucleotides read TGTGCCAGCAGCACCGGACTAGCGGGATCCCCAGGTGAGCAGTTCTTC. Translation gives CASSTGLAGSPGEQFF.

V and J are TRBV19 and TRBJ1-2, with 10 bases matching TRBD1. J was trimmed by 4 bases and V by 5 bases; bases with no gene match: 10. This CDR3 region has 16 residues. Germline CDR1 and CDR2: LNHDA and SQIVND (reference sequence). In DNA, the CDR3 is TGTGCCAGTAGTCCCCTCCTGGACAGGGGGGCCTATGGCTACACCTTC. The encoded protein is CASSPLLDRGAYGYTF.

This chain links TRBV15 with TRBJ1-4, with TRBD1 matching over 7 bases. Germline CDR1 and CDR2: LNHNV and YYDKDF (reference sequence). The CDR3 runs to 14 residues. With V trimmed by 5 bases and J by 8 bases, 8 bases remained unmatched. The CDR3 protein is CATSERGLGEKLFF. DNA for the CDR3: TGTGCCACCAGCGAAAGGGGGCTCGGGGAAAAACTGTTTTTT.

The V gene is TRBV10-3, the J gene TRBJ1-1, with D possibly matching TRBD1 (6 bases). The CDR3 loop spans 13 amino acids. Germline V lookup: CDR1 ENHRY, CDR2 SYGVKD. V was shortened by 3 bases and J by 7 bases, with 12 bases between the two germline ends. The CDR3 is CAISETGADEAFF. The CDR3 DNA reads as TGTGCCATCAGTGAAACGGGGGCTGATGAAGCTTTCTTT.

The rearrangement links TRBV6-4 to TRBJ2-2; TRBD1 matches 8 bases. V shed 1 base, J shed 6 bases, and the junction held 4 bases outside the gene matches. Germline V CDR1 and CDR2: MRHNA, SNTAGT. This CDR3 is 15 amino acids long. In DNA, the CDR3 is TGTGCCAGCAGTGACTTAGGACAGGGCGCCGGGGAGCTGTTTTTT. Amino acids: CASSDLGQGAGELFF.

The V and J genes are TRBV19 and TRBJ2-2; D is unresolved. CDR1 and CDR2 from the germline V gene are LNHDA and SQIVND (reference sequence). The CDR3 is made up of 15 amino acids. Trimming shortened V by 3 bases and J by 4 bases, and 12 bases separated the two germline ends. CDR3 sequence (DNA): TGTGCCAGTAGTATTGTCCAGCCGGGCACCGGGGAGCTGTTTTTT. As protein: CASSIVQPGTGELFF. The whole variable domain, filled in from reference TRBV19 and TRBJ2-2, reads DGGITQSPKYLFRKEGQNVTLSCEQNLNHDAMYWYRQDPGQGLRLIYYSQIVNDFQKGDIAEGYSVSREKKESFPLTVTSAQKNPTAFYLCASSIVQPGTGELFFGEGSRLTVL.

The V and J genes are TRBV27 and TRBJ1-4; unclear D gene. This CDR3 spans 15 amino acids. Germline V gives CDR1 MNHEY, CDR2 SMNVEV (reference sequence). V was shortened by 6 bases and J by 6 bases, with 17 bases between the two germline ends. CDR3 nucleotides: TGTGCCAGCAGCATTAAGTCTGGGTGGTATGAAAAACTGTTTTTT. Protein product: CASSIKSGWYEKLFF. Drawing the rest from reference TRBV27 and TRBJ1-4, the complete variable domain is EAQVTQNPRYLITVTGKKLTVTCSQNMNHEYMSWYRQDPGLGLRQIYYSMNVEVTDKGDVPEGYKVSRKEKRNFPLILESPSPNQTSLYFCASSIKSGWYEKLFFGSGTQLSVL.

This clone showed up just a few times. The rearrangement joins TRBV4-1 to TRBJ1-2; D ambiguous. Germline V CDR1 and CDR2: MGHRA, YSYEKL. The CDR3 length is 13 residues. Trimming removed 4 bases from V and 5 bases from J, with 11 bases in between. The chain's CDR3 is CASSPDRWYGYTF. CDR3 nucleotides: TGCGCCAGCAGCCCCGATCGGTGGTATGGCTACACCTTC.

The CDR3 DNA reads as TGTGCCAGCAGTTTAAGACAGCCGCCCTACGAGCAGTACTTC. Translation gives CASSLRQPPYEQYF. The rearrangement joins TRBV27 to TRBJ2-7, with TRBD1 as a possible D gene (5 bases). CDR3 length equals 14 residues. Trimming removed 2 bases from V and 2 bases from J, with 10 bases in between. CDR1 MNHEY and CDR2 SMNVEV come from the germline V gene (reference sequence).

The chain carries TRBV6-6 and TRBJ2-4; D call uncertain. Trimming took 5 bases from V and 0 from J, leaving 11 bases between them. The CDR3 consists of 15 residues. The V gene's germline CDR1 is MNHNY and CDR2 SVGAGI (reference sequence). The CDR3 DNA sequence: TGTGCCAGCAGTCTTGCTCAGAGAGCCAAAAACATTCAGTACTTC. It specifies CASSLAQRAKNIQYF.

This clone was observed a few times. V gene TRBV5-6 combines with J gene TRBJ1-5; possibly TRBD1 for D (5 bases). CDR1 and CDR2 (germline): SGHDT, YYEEEE. V was trimmed by 4 bases and J by 2 bases, leaving 10 bases between them. This CDR3 region has 14 residues. The CDR3: CASSEGVGNQPQHF. The CDR3, as DNA: TGTGCCAGCAGCGAAGGGGTGGGCAATCAGCCCCAGCATTTT.